A selection of T cell receptor beta chains follows, all from one sample in a study of T cell repertoires in aging, cancer and after chemotherapy. TCRdb recomputed calls from the multiplex PCR reads with MiXCR, one row per CDR3 protein. The sample consists of 8,400 or so distinct CDR3 sequences, around half of them appearing once. The sample comprised blood. The receptors here all came from a human donor in good health. CDR3s include the opening cysteine and the closing phenylalanine or tryptophan. The order of the fields is J gene, clone size, V gene, D gene, CDR3 protein, CDR3 DNA. D genes are given only for firm matches. Where a row states a size, it is once, few, many or the class of an expanded clone; other rows omit it.

>TRBJ1-1|NA|TRBV13|NA
CASSLEVNTEAFF
TGTGCCAGCAGCTTAGAGGTGAACACTGAAGCTTTCTTT
>TRBJ1-1|NA|TRBV19|NA
CASAIGGISSEAFF
TGTGCCAGTGCCATCGGGGGGATCTCTTCTGAAGCTTTCTTT
>TRBJ2-1|NA|TRBV15|TRBD1
CATSKEQGANEQFF
TGTGCCACCAGCAAAGAACAGGGGGCGAATGAGCAGTTCTTC
>TRBJ2-7|NA|TRBV30|TRBD2
CAWSGGRAGYEQYF
TGTGCCTGGAGTGGGGGGAGGGCCGGCTACGAGCAGTACTTC
>TRBJ2-3|NA|TRBV5-6|TRBD1
CASSLATGDEDTQYF
TGTGCCAGCAGTCTGGCGACAGGGGATGAAGATACGCAGTATTTT
>TRBJ1-2|few|TRBV6-2/TRBV6-3|NA
CASSYSGGNYGYTF
TGTGCCAGCAGTTACTCTGGGGGGAACTATGGCTACACCTTC
>TRBJ2-1|NA|TRBV6-5|TRBD2
CASSRRLAGGKEQFF
TGTGCCAGCAGTCGTCGACTAGCGGGAGGAAAAGAGCAGTTCTTC
>TRBJ1-5|NA|TRBV27|NA
CASNLNQPQHF
TGTGCCAGCAACTTGAATCAGCCCCAGCATTTT
>TRBJ2-1|few|TRBV29-1|TRBD2
CSVESAAGGSYNEQFF
TGCAGCGTTGAATCCGCCGCGGGGGGCTCCTACAATGAGCAGTTCTTC
>TRBJ2-7|NA|TRBV18|NA
CASSPLASSYEQYF
TGTGCCAGCTCACCACTGGCGAGCTCCTACGAGCAGTACTTC
>TRBJ2-7|few|TRBV27|NA
CASRRGISYEQYF
TGTGCCAGCAGGAGGGGGATCTCCTACGAGCAGTACTTC
>TRBJ2-1|NA|TRBV27|NA
CTSSLLSKGLYNEQFF
TGTACCAGCAGTTTACTAAGCAAGGGGCTATACAATGAGCAGTTCTTC
>TRBJ2-5|NA|TRBV6-2/TRBV6-3|NA
CASSDTGGARETQYF
TGTGCCAGCAGTGATACTGGGGGGGCGAGGGAGACCCAGTACTTC
>TRBJ2-2|few|TRBV12-3/TRBV12-4|TRBD2
CASSFRLAGGLGELFF
TGTGCCAGCAGTTTCCGGCTAGCGGGAGGGCTAGGGGAGCTGTTTTTT
>TRBJ1-1|few|TRBV6-5|NA
CASSYSWTVNTEAFF
TGTGCCAGCAGTTACTCGTGGACAGTTAACACTGAAGCTTTCTTT
>TRBJ1-3|few|TRBV30|NA
CAWRLSSGNTIYF
TGTGCCTGGAGGCTCAGCTCTGGAAACACCATATATTTT
>TRBJ2-1|NA|TRBV4-2|TRBD2
CAKREGYNEQFF
TGTGCCAAGCGGGAGGGGTACAATGAGCAGTTCTTC
>TRBJ2-7|NA|TRBV30|NA
CAWTPQGRGEQYF
TGTGCCTGGACCCCTCAGGGGAGGGGAGAGCAGTACTTC
>TRBJ2-7|few|TRBV19|TRBD1
CASSIGQGAYEQYF
TGTGCCAGTAGTATAGGACAGGGGGCCTACGAGCAGTACTTC
>TRBJ1-1|NA|TRBV30|NA
CAWKGSYGLGPAFF
TGTGCCTGGAAGGGGAGTTACGGACTCGGACCAGCTTTCTTT
>TRBJ1-2|NA|TRBV5-6|TRBD1
CASSYPTGDGGYTF
TGTGCCAGCAGCTACCCGACAGGGGACGGTGGCTACACCTTC
>TRBJ2-7|NA|TRBV14|NA
CASSQQLIVGEQYF
TGTGCCAGCAGCCAGCAACTAATCGTCGGCGAGCAGTACTTC
>TRBJ1-2|NA|TRBV5-6|NA
CASSLNRDYGYTF
TGTGCCAGCAGCTTGAATCGTGACTATGGCTACACCTTC
>TRBJ1-2|NA|TRBV19|NA
CASTPTNYGYTF
TGTGCCAGTACCCCTACAAACTATGGCTACACCTTC
>TRBJ2-5|NA|TRBV27|NA
CASSPGERETQYF
TGTGCCAGCAGTCCCGGGGAGAGGGAGACCCAGTACTTC
>TRBJ2-2|NA|TRBV5-6|NA
CASSLVRDANTGELFF
TGTGCCAGCAGCTTGGTTAGGGACGCGAACACCGGGGAGCTGTTTTTT
>TRBJ2-7|few|TRBV27|TRBD1
CASRKGQGYEQYF
TGTGCCAGCAGAAAGGGACAGGGTTACGAGCAGTACTTC
>TRBJ2-2|NA|TRBV27|NA
CASSLSDGELFF
TGTGCCAGCAGTTTAAGCGACGGGGAGCTGTTTTTT
>TRBJ2-1|NA|TRBV11-1|NA
CASSPQGPHNEQFF
TGTGCCAGCAGCCCACAGGGCCCCCACAATGAGCAGTTCTTC
>TRBJ2-1|NA|TRBV6-2/TRBV6-3|TRBD2
CASRPVGPSGGNEQFF
TGTGCCAGCAGGCCAGTTGGGCCTAGCGGGGGCAATGAGCAGTTCTTC
>TRBJ2-3|NA|TRBV5-1|NA
CASSWTGVRADTQYF
TGCGCCAGCAGCTGGACGGGAGTACGGGCAGATACGCAGTATTTT
>TRBJ1-1|NA|TRBV6-5|NA
CASSSTEAFF
TGTGCCAGCAGTAGCACCGAAGCTTTCTTT
>TRBJ1-6|medium-sized|TRBV19|NA
CAIKGVARSPLHF
TGTGCCATCAAGGGAGTTGCCAGGTCACCCCTCCACTTT
>TRBJ1-2|few|TRBV19|NA
CASSTGRYGYTF
TGTGCCAGTAGTACAGGCCGATATGGCTACACCTTC
>TRBJ1-1|NA|TRBV12-3/TRBV12-4|NA
CASSSQGYGTEAFF
TGTGCCAGCAGTTCACAGGGATATGGCACTGAAGCTTTCTTT